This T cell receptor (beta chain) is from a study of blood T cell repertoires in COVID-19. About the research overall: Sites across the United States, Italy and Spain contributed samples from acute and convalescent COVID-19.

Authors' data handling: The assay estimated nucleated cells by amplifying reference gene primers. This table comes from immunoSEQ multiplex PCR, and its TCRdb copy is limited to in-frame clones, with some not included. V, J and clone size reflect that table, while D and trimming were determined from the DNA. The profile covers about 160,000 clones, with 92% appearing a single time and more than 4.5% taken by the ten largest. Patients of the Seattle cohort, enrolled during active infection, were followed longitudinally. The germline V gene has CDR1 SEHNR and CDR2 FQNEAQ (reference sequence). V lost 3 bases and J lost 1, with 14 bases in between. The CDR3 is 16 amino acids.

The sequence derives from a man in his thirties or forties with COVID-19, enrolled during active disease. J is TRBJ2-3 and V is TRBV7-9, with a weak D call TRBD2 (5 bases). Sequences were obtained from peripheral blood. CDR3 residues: CASSLPVSAGTDTQYF. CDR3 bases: TGTGCCAGCAGCTTGCCCGTTTCAGCGGGCACAGATACGCAGTATTTT.